This is a list of T cell receptor beta chains from one sample in a study of pediatric ulcerative colitis. The protocol was immunoSEQ multiplex PCR, while the TCRdb copy is restricted to in-frame clones and leaves out a portion. The sample gives 30,000 to 40,000 clones, about 81% of which show up once; about 1.1% is in the top ten. Sequencing was performed on gut tissue. The receptors come from a boy aged 10-17 years with mild ulcerative colitis. Each CDR3 is given with its conserved first and last residue. D genes are given only for firm matches. Size values are once, few and many counts, or a class for expanded clones, and some rows have none.

v_gene	d_gene	j_gene	abundance	CDR3aa	CDR3nt
TRBV19	TRBD1	TRBJ2-3	-	CATSQGAGDTQYF	TGTGCCACATCACAGGGGGCGGGAGATACGCAGTATTTT
TRBV29-1	-	TRBJ2-7	-	CSVRPGTDEQYF	TGCAGCGTTAGACCCGGGACTGACGAGCAGTACTTC
TRBV30	TRBD1	TRBJ1-1	few	CAWSLGQGYTEAFF	TGTGCCTGGAGTCTGGGACAGGGGTATACTGAAGCTTTCTTT
TRBV5-6	-	TRBJ1-3	-	CASSYSGVGNTIYF	TGTGCCAGCAGTTACTCAGGGGTCGGAAACACCATATATTTT
TRBV11-2	-	TRBJ2-1	-	CASSLEHTGSYNEQFF	TGTGCCAGCAGCTTAGAACATACAGGTTCCTACAATGAGCAGTTCTTC
TRBV7-9	-	TRBJ2-1	-	CASSLGGGTVRNEQFF	TGTGCCAGCAGCTTAGGGGGGGGCACGGTTAGGAATGAGCAGTTCTTC
TRBV27	-	TRBJ1-3	-	CASRTGNTIYF	TGTGCCAGCAGGACAGGAAACACCATATATTTT
TRBV7-9	-	TRBJ1-1	-	CASSFSGSATEAFF	TGTGCCAGCAGCTTTTCAGGGAGTGCGACTGAAGCTTTCTTT
TRBV6-1	-	TRBJ1-1	-	CASSAPQGTYPEAFF	TGTGCCAGCAGTGCCCCACAGGGTACGTATCCTGAAGCTTTCTTT
TRBV2	-	TRBJ2-2	-	CASSEGNTGELFF	TGTGCCAGCAGTGAAGGTAACACCGGGGAGCTGTTTTTT
TRBV5-5	-	TRBJ2-3	few	CASSLLGGRADTQYF	TGTGCCAGCAGCTTGCTCGGGGGGCGCGCAGATACGCAGTATTTT
TRBV18	TRBD2	TRBJ2-7	-	CASSGTSGTGGLNEQYF	TGTGCCAGCTCAGGGACTAGCGGGACCGGGGGCCTCAACGAGCAGTACTTC
TRBV4-1	-	TRBJ2-5	-	CASSRRGQLSQGGQETQYF	TGCGCCAGCAGCCGTCGAGGACAGCTCAGCCAGGGGGGTCAAGAGACCCAGTACTTC
TRBV11-3	-	TRBJ1-2	-	CASSPQDRSPYTF	TGTGCCAGCAGCCCCCAAGACAGAAGCCCCTACACCTTC
TRBV19	-	TRBJ1-1	-	CASSIAAKAFF	TGTGCCAGTAGTATAGCGGCTAAAGCTTTCTTT
TRBV6-1	-	TRBJ1-5	few	CASSEPGNQPQHF	TGTGCCAGCAGTGAGCCGGGCAATCAGCCCCAGCATTTT
TRBV2	-	TRBJ1-2	-	CASSEAGRNYGYTF	TGTGCCAGCAGTGAAGCGGGCAGGAACTATGGCTACACCTTC
TRBV11-3	TRBD1	TRBJ2-7	-	CASSKRQGSSYEQYF	TGTGCCAGCAGTAAGAGACAGGGGAGCTCCTACGAGCAGTACTTC
TRBV6-1	-	TRBJ2-5	-	CASTRGGRWETQYF	TGTGCCAGCACCCGAGGGGGTAGGTGGGAGACCCAGTACTTC
TRBV5-8	-	TRBJ2-3	-	CASTYAGSTDTQYF	TGTGCCAGCACCTACGCAGGCAGCACAGATACGCAGTATTTT
TRBV7-2	-	TRBJ1-1	-	CASSLWGLMNTEAFF	TGTGCCAGCAGCTTATGGGGCCTAATGAACACTGAAGCTTTCTTT
TRBV2	-	TRBJ2-7	-	CASRLDSYEQYF	TGTGCCAGCAGGCTGGACTCCTACGAGCAGTACTTC
TRBV7-2	-	TRBJ2-7	few	CASSFHGGGVSSYEQYF	TGTGCCAGCAGCTTTCACGGTGGGGGTGTAAGCTCCTACGAGCAGTACTTC
TRBV5-1	TRBD1	TRBJ1-1	-	CASSSGQVDTEAFF	TGCGCCAGCAGCTCGGGACAGGTCGACACTGAAGCTTTCTTT
TRBV5-1	-	TRBJ1-2	once	CASSLVTGNYGYTF	TGCGCCAGCAGCTTGGTTACAGGGAACTATGGCTACACCTTC
TRBV6-1	-	TRBJ1-5	-	CASSEVGREASNQPQHF	TGTGCCAGCAGTGAAGTGGGTCGGGAGGCAAGCAATCAGCCCCAGCATTTT
TRBV10-3	-	TRBJ2-1	-	CAISESGRGRNPEQFF	TGTGCCATCAGTGAGTCGGGCAGGGGACGAAACCCCGAGCAGTTCTTC
TRBV4-2	-	TRBJ2-1	-	CASSMSATRSYNEQFF	TGTGCCAGCAGTATGAGCGCCACTAGGTCCTACAATGAGCAGTTCTTC
TRBV6-6	-	TRBJ1-2	-	CASSYSDSSYGYTF	TGTGCCAGCAGTTACTCCGACAGTAGTTATGGCTACACCTTC
TRBV2	TRBD1	TRBJ2-7	few	CASSKGTGHEQYF	TGTGCCAGCAGTAAAGGGACAGGGCACGAGCAGTACTTC
TRBV7-2	-	TRBJ1-6	-	CASSLTGFDSPLHF	TGTGCCAGCAGCTTAACAGGATTCGACTCACCCCTCCACTTT
TRBV19	TRBD2	TRBJ2-5	-	CASSISPLGGGQETQYF	TGTGCCAGTAGTATATCCCCTCTTGGGGGGGGTCAGGAGACCCAGTACTTC
TRBV5-4	-	TRBJ1-2	-	CASSVDWQLDGYTF	TGTGCCAGCAGCGTAGACTGGCAGCTGGATGGCTACACCTTC
TRBV6-5	-	TRBJ2-7	-	CASRGAGSWSEQYF	TGTGCCAGCAGAGGGGCCGGGTCGTGGAGCGAGCAGTACTTC
TRBV2	TRBD2	TRBJ2-7	-	CASQTSGGAYEQYF	TGTGCCAGCCAAACTAGCGGGGGGGCGTACGAGCAGTACTTC
TRBV7-9	TRBD2	TRBJ2-3	-	CASSYPGLARDTQYF	TGTGCCAGCAGCTATCCGGGACTAGCCAGAGATACGCAGTATTTT
TRBV18	TRBD1	TRBJ2-1	-	CASSEDRNEQFF	TGTGCCAGCTCAGAGGACAGGAATGAGCAGTTCTTC
TRBV18	-	TRBJ1-4	once	CASSPGQEKLFF	TGTGCCAGCTCACCAGGTCAGGAAAAACTGTTTTTT
TRBV7-6	TRBD1	TRBJ1-2	-	CASSAGGDPRGNYGYTF	TGTGCCAGCAGCGCAGGGGGGGACCCCAGGGGGAACTATGGCTACACCTTC
TRBV11-3	TRBD1	TRBJ1-1	-	CASRPFRDRGSPIAEAFF	TGTGCCAGCAGACCTTTCCGGGACAGGGGATCCCCCATCGCTGAAGCTTTCTTT
TRBV5-5	-	TRBJ2-3	-	CASSLDRFFTDTQYF	TGTGCCAGCAGCTTGGACAGGTTTTTCACAGATACGCAGTATTTT
TRBV6-1	TRBD2	TRBJ2-1	-	CASSEVGLAAGIGFF	TGTGCCAGCAGTGAAGTGGGACTAGCGGCGGGTATTGGGTTCTTC
TRBV5-1	-	TRBJ2-2	-	CASTSTGELFF	TGCGCCAGCACCTCAACCGGGGAGCTGTTTTTT
TRBV4-1	-	TRBJ1-3	-	CASSQGGRAGNTIYF	TGCGCCAGCAGCCAAGGGGGACGTGCGGGAAACACCATATATTTT
TRBV6-1	-	TRBJ2-6	few	CASSFIFSGANVLTF	TGTGCCAGCAGTTTTATATTCTCTGGGGCCAACGTCCTGACTTTC
TRBV5-1	-	TRBJ2-7	-	CASSVGDEQYF	TGCGCCAGCAGCGTCGGAGACGAGCAGTACTTC
TRBV30	TRBD1	TRBJ1-2	-	CAWTPRGLYGYTF	TGTGCCTGGACCCCCAGGGGGCTCTATGGCTACACCTTC
TRBV5-1	-	TRBJ2-7	once	CASSSGTASYEQYF	TGCGCCAGCAGCTCCGGGACGGCTTCCTACGAGCAGTACTTC
TRBV4-2	-	TRBJ2-7	few	CASSLQDSSYEQYF	TGTGCCAGCAGCCTTCAGGACAGCTCCTACGAGCAGTACTTC
TRBV6-1	-	TRBJ2-7	-	CASSINVGSYEQYF	TGTGCCAGCAGTATCAACGTAGGGTCCTACGAGCAGTACTTC
TRBV11-2	-	TRBJ2-3	-	CASSISRDTQYF	TGTGCCAGCAGCATCTCTAGAGATACGCAGTATTTT
TRBV6-5	-	TRBJ1-2	-	CASSYEGGRLNYGYTF	TGTGCCAGCAGTTACGAGGGAGGTCGTCTTAACTATGGCTACACCTTC
TRBV25-1	-	TRBJ1-6	-	CASRSSSYNSPLHF	TGTGCCAGCAGAAGCAGCTCCTATAATTCACCCCTCCACTTT